The clone carrying this TCR beta chain was recorded at least ten times. Antigen unknown. These data belong to a study of T cells after yellow fever vaccination. Generation of TCR cDNA used 5'RACE template switching (which added a universal primer site and UMIs). TCRdb reprocessed the 5' RACE reads via MiXCR and lists one record per CDR3 protein. Of 200,000 to 300,000 distinct CDR3 sequences in the sample, around 3.5% are singletons; the top ten hold about 20%. V was clipped by 0 bases and J by 3 bases; unmatched bases: 1. This CDR3 is 15 amino acids long. The germline V gene encodes CDR1 LGHNA and CDR2 YNFKEQ. Findings and limits, study-wide: The study found a weaker secondary response that peaked faster, day 5 versus 15. Sorted repertoires could include abundant contaminating clonotypes from bulk cells.

The chain employs TRBV4-2 and TRBJ2-7; 11 nucleotides match TRBD2. The input for sequencing was PBMCs, taken 15 days after the yellow fever booster vaccination. The clonotype was recovered from a man younger than 35 who received the YFV17D yellow fever vaccine. The CDR3 coding sequence is TGTGCCAGCAGCCAAGATACTAGCGGGAGCTACGAGCAGTACTTC. Its protein is CASSQDTSGSYEQYF.